The 30 T cell receptor beta chains given below trace back to one sample, sequenced in a study of blood T cell repertoires in COVID-19. The method was immunoSEQ multiplex PCR; TCRdb's version includes in-frame clones alone and lacks a portion of them. The sample lists tens of thousands of clones; 70% to 90% were seen once. Sequencing was carried out using peripheral blood. Source of these receptors: a human donor with acute or convalescent COVID-19. The donor label of this sample is uncertain.

The chain combines TRBV29-1 with TRBJ2-4; no firm D call. CDR1 is SQVTM, CDR2 ANQGSEA, per germline. The germline V and J ends were trimmed by 0 bases and 8 bases, with 8 bases remaining between them. There are 12 residues in the CDR3. CDR3 bases: TGCAGCGTTGAAGATGGTAGTGACATTCAGTACTTC. This sequence encodes CSVEDGSDIQYF.

This clone was seen only a few times. The CDR3 is CASSIQGGRNEKLFF. The CDR3 DNA sequence: TGTGCCAGTAGTATCCAGGGGGGACGAAATGAAAAACTGTTTTTT. V is TRBV19 and J is TRBJ1-4; 7 nucleotides line up with TRBD1. Germline loops: CDR1 LNHDA, CDR2 SQIVND (reference sequence). V dropped 3 bases and J dropped 5; count of bases not matched to a gene: 6. The CDR3 covers 15 residues.

A word on this clone: The identical CDR3 is also encoded by other nucleotide sequences in the sample. The chain uses TRBV12-3 or TRBV12-4 and TRBJ1-5; weak D call: TRBD1 (5 bases). The CDR3 totals 12 residues. V lost 6 bases to trimming and J lost 7 bases, with 10 bases between them. The DNA of the CDR3 is TGTGCCAGCAGGCAGGGTGGACAGCCCCAGCATTTT. Translation gives CASRQGGQPQHF.

J is TRBJ1-2 and V is TRBV7-2; maybe TRBD1 (5 bases). In germline, CDR1 is SGHTA, CDR2 FQGNSA. V lost 1 base to trimming and J lost 4 bases, with 16 bases between them. The length of the CDR3 is 16 residues. The CDR3 nucleotides read TGTGCCAGCAGCTTAGATTCGGGGGGATCCCCCTATGGCTACACCTTC. Its protein product is CASSLDSGGSPYGYTF.

V is TRBV27 and J is TRBJ1-6, with 7 nucleotides matching TRBD1. The trim removed 6 bases at V and 1 base at J, leaving 3 bases unmatched. CDR1 and CDR2 (germline): MNHEY, SMNVEV (reference sequence). CDR3 length equals 15 residues. This CDR3 is CASRPGGSYNSPLHF. The CDR3 nucleotides are TGTGCCAGCAGGCCAGGGGGATCCTATAATTCACCCCTCCACTTT.

The V gene is TRBV14, the J gene TRBJ2-5, with 9 bases that match TRBD1. The CDR3 length is 16 residues. The V gene's germline CDR1 is SGHDN and CDR2 FVKESK. Germline trimming cut 4 bases from V and 1 base from J; bases unmatched to any gene: 7. This CDR3 reads CASSPGQGTGQETQYF. DNA for the CDR3: TGTGCCAGCAGCCCGGGACAGGGAACCGGCCAAGAGACCCAGTACTTC. The whole variable domain, remainder taken from reference TRBV14 and TRBJ2-5, is EAGVTQFPSHSVIEKGQTVTLRCDPISGHDNLYWYRRVMGKEIKFLLHFVKESKQDESGMPNNRFLAERTGGTYSTLKVQPAELEDSGVYFCASSPGQGTGQETQYFGPGTRLLVL.

V and J are TRBV7-9 and TRBJ2-6; D is ambiguous. Germline CDR1 is SEHNR and CDR2 is FQNEAQ (reference sequence). The CDR3 has 17 residues. V was trimmed by 6 bases and J by 0 bases, leaving 15 bases between them. This CDR3 is CASSLGARYSGANVLTF. CDR3 DNA sequence: TGTGCCAGCAGTCTAGGCGCAAGGTACTCTGGGGCCAACGTCCTGACTTTC.

The V call is TRBV7-9, the J call TRBJ1-1; D call uncertain. Germline-derived CDR1 and CDR2 are SEHNR and FQNEAQ (reference sequence). The CDR3 has 16 amino acids. Trimming cost V 2 bases and J 0 bases, with 13 bases left between them. CDR3 loop: CASSLPPGFLNTEAFF. The DNA of the CDR3 is TGTGCCAGCAGCTTACCCCCGGGGTTTCTGAACACTGAAGCTTTCTTT.

The chain is built from TRBV19 and TRBJ2-7, with TRBD1 matching over 8 bases. With 4 bases clipped from V and 2 bases from J, the junction kept 7 bases outside the gene matches. Germline assignment: CDR1 LNHDA and CDR2 SQIVND (reference sequence). The CDR3 is made up of 15 amino acids. The CDR3 DNA follows: TGTGCCAGTAGTAATTTAGCAGGGGGCCCCTACGAGCAGTACTTC. It specifies CASSNLAGGPYEQYF.

This chain links TRBV28 with TRBJ1-5; D uncertain. There are 16 residues in the CDR3. The ends were cut back, 4 bases at V and 4 bases at J, with 17 bases in the middle. In germline, CDR1 is MDHEN, CDR2 SYDVKM. CDR3 in DNA: TGTGCCAGCAGTTCCTTGGGTAGTATGAGGAATCAGCCCCAGCATTTT. It codes for CASSSLGSMRNQPQHF.

The J gene is TRBJ2-1, the V gene TRBV18; TRBD2 matches at 13 bases. The germline CDR1 and CDR2 sequences are KGHSH and LQKENI. The V segment lost 4 bases and the J segment 9 bases; nucleotides outside the gene matches: 6. The CDR3 runs to 15 residues. CDR3 DNA sequence: TGTGCCAGCTCACGTGTGGGACTAGCGGGGCGTGAGCAGTTCTTC. Residues: CASSRVGLAGREQFF.

The chain links TRBV28 to TRBJ1-2; D possibly corresponds to TRBD1 (6 bases). The CDR3 runs to 15 residues. CDR1 MDHEN and CDR2 SYDVKM come from the germline V gene. Trimming cost V 5 bases and J 0 bases, with 13 bases left between them. The CDR3 DNA follows: TGTGCCAGCAGTCCCGGACAGTTAGCTAACTATGGCTACACCTTC. Protein sequence: CASSPGQLANYGYTF.

The chain is built from TRBV18 and TRBJ2-1, with D possibly being TRBD1 (8 bases). This CDR3 region has 17 residues. V dropped 0 bases and J dropped 6 bases, with 18 bases sitting between them. Per germline, CDR1 KGHSH and CDR2 LQKENI. CDR3 loop: CASSPPGAGQVINEQFF. The CDR3 DNA reads as TGTGCCAGCTCACCACCAGGAGCGGGACAGGTAATCAATGAGCAGTTCTTC.

This chain connects TRBV5-1 to TRBJ1-2, with 10 positions matching TRBD1. In germline, CDR1 is SGHRS, CDR2 YFSETQ. V dropped 2 bases and J dropped 6; count of bases not matched to a gene: 10. The CDR3 extends over 16 amino acids. The CDR3 spells CASSFTSGQGFHGYTF. In nucleotides, the CDR3 is TGCGCCAGCAGCTTTACTTCGGGACAGGGGTTCCATGGCTACACCTTC.

The chain recombines TRBV13 with TRBJ2-3; perhaps TRBD2 as D (5 bases). This CDR3 region has 12 residues. Germline CDR1 and CDR2: PRHDT and FYEKMQ (reference sequence). V lost 7 bases and J 4 bases, leaving 9 bases between the germline ends. The CDR3 here is CASTPGADTQYF. As DNA, the CDR3 is TGTGCCAGCACCCCCGGGGCAGATACGCAGTATTTT.

In this sample, this clone turned up once. The chain has TRBV5-1 and TRBJ2-5; TRBD2 aligns across 8 bases. V lost 7 bases and J lost 4; bases outside the gene matches: 6. The CDR3 spans 13 residues. Germline V gives CDR1 SGHRS, CDR2 YFSETQ. The CDR3 is CASGFSGAETQYF. CDR3 nucleotides: TGCGCCAGCGGATTTAGCGGGGCAGAGACCCAGTACTTC.

The chain joins TRBV18 to TRBJ1-3; no definite D call. Germline CDR1 is KGHSH and CDR2 is LQKENI. This CDR3 has 15 amino acids. The germline V and J ends were trimmed by 3 bases and 0 bases, with 9 bases remaining between them. The CDR3 coding sequence is TGTGCCAGCTCACCCCAGGTGGACTCTGGAAACACCATATATTTT. Residues: CASSPQVDSGNTIYF.

This clone was counted between two and nine times. The V and J genes are TRBV12-3 or TRBV12-4 and TRBJ1-2; no clear D. There are 12 residues in the CDR3. The V and J ends lost 5 bases and 8 bases respectively, with 12 bases between them. DNA of the CDR3: TGTGCCAGCAGTCCCACCGCGGGGGGCTACACCTTC. This translates into CASSPTAGGYTF.

The chain is built from TRBV6-2 or TRBV6-3 and TRBJ1-2; 7 positions match TRBD1. J was trimmed by 6 bases and V by 4 bases; bases with no gene match: 20. The CDR3 spans 18 residues. Germline V CDR1 and CDR2: MNHEY, SVGEGT. CDR3 sequence: CASSWDSQKDTPRDGYTF. The CDR3 bases are TGTGCCAGCAGTTGGGACAGTCAAAAAGATACTCCTCGGGATGGCTACACCTTC.

V is TRBV9 and J is TRBJ2-2; 9 bases fit TRBD2. CDR3 size: 16 residues. V gave up 4 bases and J gave up 4 bases; unmatched junction bases: 8. Germline V gene sequence: CDR1 SGDLS, CDR2 YYNGEE. The DNA for the CDR3 is TGTGCCAGCAGCCTCAGGACTAGCGTTGGCACCGGGGAGCTGTTTTTT. As protein: CASSLRTSVGTGELFF.

The chain uses TRBV30 and TRBJ2-3; 9 nucleotides line up with TRBD2. CDR1 GTSNPN and CDR2 SVGIG come from the germline V gene (reference sequence). The CDR3 runs 15 residues. The V segment lost 3 bases and the J segment 2 bases; nucleotides outside the gene matches: 6. CDR3 sequence reads: CAWRMTSGNTDTQYF. In DNA, the CDR3 is TGTGCCTGGAGGATGACTAGCGGAAACACAGATACGCAGTATTTT.

This clone was observed once. The chain couples TRBV24-1 to TRBJ2-2; D may be TRBD1 (5 bases). The CDR3 is 19 amino acids. Germline assignment: CDR1 KGHDR and CDR2 SFDVKD. V was shortened by 0 bases and J by 2 bases, with 18 bases between the two germline ends. The CDR3 protein is CATSDLPGSSALNTGELFF. Written as DNA, the CDR3 is TGTGCCACCAGTGATTTGCCAGGGTCGTCGGCCCTTAACACCGGGGAGCTGTTTTTT.

This chain uses TRBV7-8 with TRBJ2-7; TRBD2 agrees at 8 bases. The length of the CDR3 is 15 residues. J gave up 2 bases and V 1 base, and 4 bases lay outside the gene matches. Per the germline V gene, CDR1 is SGHVS and CDR2 is FQNEAQ. CDR3 region: CASSLGLAKAYEQYF. As DNA, the CDR3 is TGTGCCAGCAGCTTAGGACTAGCGAAGGCCTACGAGCAGTACTTC. The full variable domain, completed using reference TRBV7-8 and TRBJ2-7, is GAGVSQSPRYKVAKRGQDVALRCDPISGHVSLFWYQQALGQGPEFLTYFQNEAQLDKSGLPSDRFFAERPEGSVSTLKIQRTQQEDSAVYLCASSLGLAKAYEQYFGPGTRLTVT.

The chain links TRBV19 to TRBJ2-7; 8 nucleotides align to TRBD1. V shed 7 bases and J 2 bases; nucleotides not matched to a gene: 10. This CDR3 has 15 residues. Germline CDR1 reads LNHDA; CDR2 reads SQIVND (reference sequence). The CDR3 DNA sequence: TGTGCCAGTACCGTTGGACAGGGAAGGGCCTACGAGCAGTACTTC. Translating gives CASTVGQGRAYEQYF.

This sequence joins TRBV10-3 and TRBJ1-2, with D possibly being TRBD1 (5 bases). The V and J ends lost 4 bases and 1 base respectively, with 10 bases between them. This CDR3 comprises 14 residues. Germline assignment: CDR1 ENHRY and CDR2 SYGVKD. The CDR3 reads CAISAGTSNYGYTF. The CDR3 nucleotides read TGTGCCATCAGTGCGGGGACTAGTAACTATGGCTACACCTTC.

This chain connects TRBV19 to TRBJ2-3; 8 bases fit TRBD1. Trimming at V came to 8 bases and at J to 4 bases, leaving 2 bases not matched to a gene. The CDR3 is 12 residues long. CDR1 and CDR2 from the germline V gene are LNHDA and SQIVND (reference sequence). CDR3 DNA: TGTGCCAGTGGACAGGGCGCAGATACGCAGTATTTT. This translates into CASGQGADTQYF. Filled out from reference TRBV19 and TRBJ2-3, the complete variable domain reads DGGITQSPKYLFRKEGQNVTLSCEQNLNHDAMYWYRQDPGQGLRLIYYSQIVNDFQKGDIAEGYSVSREKKESFPLTVTSAQKNPTAFYLCASGQGADTQYFGPGTRLTVL.

The CDR3 here is CATSDTDRGNIQYF. DNA of the CDR3: TGTGCCACCAGTGACACCGACAGGGGCAACATTCAGTACTTC. This chain uses TRBV24-1 with TRBJ2-4; TRBD1 agrees at 8 bases. V shed 4 bases and J 7 bases; nucleotides not matched to a gene: 5. The CDR3 loop spans 14 amino acids. Germline V gene data show CDR1 as KGHDR and CDR2 as SFDVKD.

The gene calls are TRBV5-4 and TRBJ2-3; 8 nucleotides agree with TRBD2. Germline V gene sequence: CDR1 SGHNT, CDR2 YYREEE (reference sequence). The CDR3 has 16 amino acids. The V and J ends lost 4 bases and 0 bases, in that order; junction bases with no gene match: 7. This CDR3 is CASSQTSGTSTDTQYF. CDR3 nucleotide sequence: TGTGCCAGCAGCCAAACTAGCGGTACTAGCACAGATACGCAGTATTTT.

This chain connects TRBV18 to TRBJ1-2; D is possibly TRBD1 (5 bases). Germline V lookup: CDR1 KGHSH, CDR2 LQKENI. The ends were cut back, 0 bases at V and 5 bases at J, with 13 bases in the middle. The length of the CDR3 is 15 residues. DNA of the CDR3: TGTGCCAGCTCACCACCGACAAGGGAGGGGTATGGCTACACCTTC. Translation: CASSPPTREGYGYTF.

The gene calls are TRBV24-1 and TRBJ2-1, with D possibly matching TRBD2 (7 bases). This CDR3 has 12 amino acids. Looked up from germline, CDR1 is KGHDR and CDR2 is SFDVKD. Trimming took 0 bases from V and 14 from J, leaving 10 bases between them. The CDR3 DNA reads as TGTGCCACCAGTGATTTGCGGGGGGCTAAGTTCTTC. Residues: CATSDLRGAKFF.